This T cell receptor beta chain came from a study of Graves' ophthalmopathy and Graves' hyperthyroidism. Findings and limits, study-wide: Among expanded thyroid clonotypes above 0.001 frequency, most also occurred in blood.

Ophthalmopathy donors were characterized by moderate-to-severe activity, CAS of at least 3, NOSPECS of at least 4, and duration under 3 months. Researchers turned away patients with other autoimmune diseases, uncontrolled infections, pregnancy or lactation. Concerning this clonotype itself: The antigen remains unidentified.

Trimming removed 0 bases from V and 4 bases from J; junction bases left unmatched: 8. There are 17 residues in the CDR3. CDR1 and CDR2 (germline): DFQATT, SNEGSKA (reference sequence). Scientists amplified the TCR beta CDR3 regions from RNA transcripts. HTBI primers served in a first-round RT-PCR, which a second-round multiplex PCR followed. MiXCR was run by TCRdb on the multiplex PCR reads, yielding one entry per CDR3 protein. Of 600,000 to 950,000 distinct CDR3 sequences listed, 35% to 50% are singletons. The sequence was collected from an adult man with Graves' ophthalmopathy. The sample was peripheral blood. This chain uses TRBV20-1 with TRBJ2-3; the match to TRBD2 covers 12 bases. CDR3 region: CSARDGASGRASDTQYF. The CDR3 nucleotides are TGCAGTGCTAGAGATGGGGCTAGCGGGAGGGCCTCAGATACGCAGTATTTT.